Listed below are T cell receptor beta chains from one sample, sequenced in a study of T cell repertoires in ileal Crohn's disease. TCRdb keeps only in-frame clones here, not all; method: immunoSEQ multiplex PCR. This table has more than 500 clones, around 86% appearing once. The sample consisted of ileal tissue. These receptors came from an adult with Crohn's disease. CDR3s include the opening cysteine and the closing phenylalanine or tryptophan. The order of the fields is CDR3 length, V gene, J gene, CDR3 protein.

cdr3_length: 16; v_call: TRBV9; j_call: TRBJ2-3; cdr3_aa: CASSLLAGRGTDTQYF
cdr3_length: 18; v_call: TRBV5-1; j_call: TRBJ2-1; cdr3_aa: CASSLVFVVAGRYNEQFF
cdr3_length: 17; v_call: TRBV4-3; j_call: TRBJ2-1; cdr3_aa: CASSQDPGGGALNEQFF
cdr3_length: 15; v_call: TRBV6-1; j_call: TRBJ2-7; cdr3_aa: CASSEEGHYSYEQYF
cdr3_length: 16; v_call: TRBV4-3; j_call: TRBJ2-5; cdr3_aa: CASSQDWAGGEETQYF
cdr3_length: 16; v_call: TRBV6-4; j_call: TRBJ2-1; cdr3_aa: CASSDAPGQGDNEQFF
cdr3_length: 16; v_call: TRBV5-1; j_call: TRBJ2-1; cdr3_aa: CASRPTALAIFNEQFF
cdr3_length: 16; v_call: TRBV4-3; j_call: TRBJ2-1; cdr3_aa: CASSQDGTGGYNEQFF
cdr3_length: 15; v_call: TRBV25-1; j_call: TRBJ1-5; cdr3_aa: CASSELQLPAQPQHF
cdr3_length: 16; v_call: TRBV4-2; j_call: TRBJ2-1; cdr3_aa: CASSQDSSGGYNEQFF
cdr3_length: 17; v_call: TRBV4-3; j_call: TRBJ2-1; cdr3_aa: CASSQEVSLAGVAWQFF
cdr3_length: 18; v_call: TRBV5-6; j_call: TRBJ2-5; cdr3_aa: CASQLEAGLAGAQETQYF
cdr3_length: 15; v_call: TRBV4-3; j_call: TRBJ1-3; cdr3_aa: CASSQDRNPGNTIYF
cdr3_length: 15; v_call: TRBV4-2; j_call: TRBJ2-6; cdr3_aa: CASSQDNSGANVLTF
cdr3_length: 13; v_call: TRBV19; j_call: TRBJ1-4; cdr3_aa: CASSRDSAEKLFF
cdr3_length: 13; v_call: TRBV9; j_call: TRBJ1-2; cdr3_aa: CASSVTGNYGYTF
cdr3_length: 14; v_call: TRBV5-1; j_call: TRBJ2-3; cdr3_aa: CASSLGLSTDTQYF
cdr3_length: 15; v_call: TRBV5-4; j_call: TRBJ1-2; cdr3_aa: CASRRGALANYGYTF
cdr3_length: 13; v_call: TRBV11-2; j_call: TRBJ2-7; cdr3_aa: CASSLIEPYEQYF
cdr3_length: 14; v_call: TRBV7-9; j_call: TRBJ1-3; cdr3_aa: CASSLGQAGNTIYF
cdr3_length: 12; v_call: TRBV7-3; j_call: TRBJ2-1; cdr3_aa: CASSLTRDEQFF
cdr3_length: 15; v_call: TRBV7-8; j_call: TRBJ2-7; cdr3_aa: CASSRRQSSSYEQYF
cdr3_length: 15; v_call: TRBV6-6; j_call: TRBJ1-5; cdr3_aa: CASGPLGTANQPQHF
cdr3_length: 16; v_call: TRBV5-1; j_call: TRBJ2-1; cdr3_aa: CASSLGATTGYNEQFF
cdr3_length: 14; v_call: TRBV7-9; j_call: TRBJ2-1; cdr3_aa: CASSFSGGPNEQFF
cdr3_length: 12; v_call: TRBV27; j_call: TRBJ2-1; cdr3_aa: CASRDFNNEQFF
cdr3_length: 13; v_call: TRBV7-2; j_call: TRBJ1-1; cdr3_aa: CATQPGMNTEAFF
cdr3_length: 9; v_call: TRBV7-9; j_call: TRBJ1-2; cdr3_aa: CASSPTLGF
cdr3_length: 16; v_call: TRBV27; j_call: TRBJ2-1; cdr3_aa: CASSLSPGYSYNEQFF
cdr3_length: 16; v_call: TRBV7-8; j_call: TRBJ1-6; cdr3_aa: CASSLVWGDHNSPLHF
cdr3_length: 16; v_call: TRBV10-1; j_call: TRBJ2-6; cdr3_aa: CASSLIAQSRANVLTF
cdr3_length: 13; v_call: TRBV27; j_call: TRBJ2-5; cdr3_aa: CASSLSYQETQYF
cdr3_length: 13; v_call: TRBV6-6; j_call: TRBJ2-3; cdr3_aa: CASSTLSRDTQYF
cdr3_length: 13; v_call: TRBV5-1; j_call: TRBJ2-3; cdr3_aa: CASWGGGADTQYF
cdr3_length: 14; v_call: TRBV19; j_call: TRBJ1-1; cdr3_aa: CASSIKRVNTEAFF
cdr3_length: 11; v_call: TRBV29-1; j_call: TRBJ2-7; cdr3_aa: CSATTDYEQYF
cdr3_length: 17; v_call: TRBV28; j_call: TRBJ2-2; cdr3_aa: CASSFWVRGFSAGELFF
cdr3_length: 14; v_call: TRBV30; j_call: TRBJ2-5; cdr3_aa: CAYQKDSRQETQYF
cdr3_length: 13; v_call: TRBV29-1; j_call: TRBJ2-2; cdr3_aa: CSVESSRPGELFF
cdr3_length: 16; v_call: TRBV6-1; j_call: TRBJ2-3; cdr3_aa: CASSEYSGQSTDTQYF
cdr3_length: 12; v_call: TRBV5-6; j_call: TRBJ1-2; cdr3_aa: CASSQGYYGYTF
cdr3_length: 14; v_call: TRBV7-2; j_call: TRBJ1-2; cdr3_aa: CASSPRQIHYGYTF
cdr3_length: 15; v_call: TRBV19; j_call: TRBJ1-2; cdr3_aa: CASSILQGGNYGYTF
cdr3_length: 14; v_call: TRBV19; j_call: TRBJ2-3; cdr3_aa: CASSTRGGTDTQYF
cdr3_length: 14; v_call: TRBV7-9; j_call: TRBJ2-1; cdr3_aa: CASSSGTPYNEQFF
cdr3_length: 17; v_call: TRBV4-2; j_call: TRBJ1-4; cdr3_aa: CASSPRTGGATNEKLFF
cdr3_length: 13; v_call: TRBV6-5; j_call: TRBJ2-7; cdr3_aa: CASSLGGGYEQYF
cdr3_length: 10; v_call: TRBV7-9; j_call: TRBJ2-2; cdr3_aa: CAQDTGELFF
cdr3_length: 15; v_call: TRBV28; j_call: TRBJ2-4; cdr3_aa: CASSLDGTGGFIQYF
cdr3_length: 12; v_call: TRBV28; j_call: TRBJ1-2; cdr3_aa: CASSLQGRGYTF
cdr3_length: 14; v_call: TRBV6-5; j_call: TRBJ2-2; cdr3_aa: CASSIRVNTGELFF
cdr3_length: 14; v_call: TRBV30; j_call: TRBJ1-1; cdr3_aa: CAWSVGVGETEAFF
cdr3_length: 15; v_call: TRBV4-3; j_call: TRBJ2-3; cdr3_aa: CASSQDGRDTDTQYF
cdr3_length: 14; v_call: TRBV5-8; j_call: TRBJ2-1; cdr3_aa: CASSFSGGPNEQFF
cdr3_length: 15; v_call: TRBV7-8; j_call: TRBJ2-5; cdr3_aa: CASSLERGGRETQYF